These T cell receptor beta chains were read from a single sample in a study of blood T cell repertoires in COVID-19. Sequencing used immunoSEQ multiplex PCR; TCRdb keeps in-frame clones, though not all of them. This table has approximately 100,000 clones, roughly nine tenths appearing once. Sequencing was performed on peripheral blood. The receptors come from a man aged 45-60 years with acute or convalescent COVID-19. The CDR3 runs from the conserved cysteine through the conserved F or W. A D gene is named only where the DNA matches it firmly. The size entry is marked missing in some rows and otherwise reads once, few, many or a size class.

15 | TRBJ1-2 | TRBD1 | TRBV5-1 | once | TGCGCCAGCAGCGCGGGGGGAACAGGGGACAATGGCTACACCTTC | CASSAGGTGDNGYTF
15 | TRBJ2-6 | - | TRBV7-8 | - | TGTGCCAGCAGCTCTGGCTCCGTGGGGGCCAACGTCCTGACTTTC | CASSSGSVGANVLTF
14 | TRBJ2-1 | - | TRBV3-1/TRBV3-2 | - | TGTGCCAGCACCGGGGGGCCTACACACAATGAGCAGTTCTTC | CASTGGPTHNEQFF
15 | TRBJ1-5 | - | TRBV6-5 | - | TGTGCCAGCAGTTACGGAAGGGGGTTGGGGCAGCCCCAGCATTTT | CASSYGRGLGQPQHF
15 | TRBJ1-2 | - | TRBV3-1/TRBV3-2 | - | TGTGCCAGCAGCCAAGAATCCGGGGGGAACTATGGCTACACCTTC | CASSQESGGNYGYTF
15 | TRBJ1-1 | TRBD1 | TRBV2 | - | TGTGCCAGCAGTGTGACCCCACAGGGGGACACTGAAGCTTTCTTT | CASSVTPQGDTEAFF
14 | TRBJ1-4 | - | TRBV19 | - | TGTGCCAGTAGTATATCTCCAGGGTATGAAAAACTGTTTTTT | CASSISPGYEKLFF
17 | TRBJ2-2 | - | TRBV7-2 | - | TGTGCCAGCAGCCAAAATGCGTGGACACAGAACACCGGGGAGCTGTTTTTT | CASSQNAWTQNTGELFF
13 | TRBJ2-5 | - | TRBV11-2 | once | TGTGCCAGCAGCTTAGAAGCTCAAGAGACCCAGTACTTC | CASSLEAQETQYF
13 | TRBJ2-7 | - | TRBV30 | - | TGTGCCTGGAGTGCGACGGGCCGAGGGGAGCAGTACTTC | CAWSATGRGEQYF
16 | TRBJ2-1 | TRBD2 | TRBV28 | - | TGTGCCAGCACATCAGGACTAGCGGGGGGCAACAATGAGCAGTTCTTC | CASTSGLAGGNNEQFF
16 | TRBJ2-3 | TRBD1 | TRBV5-6 | - | TGTGCCAGCAGCCGCATCCCGGGACAGACCACAGATACGCAGTATTTT | CASSRIPGQTTDTQYF
14 | TRBJ1-2 | - | TRBV6-2/TRBV6-3 | - | TGTGCCAGCAGTTACCTAACAGGGACGGATGGCTACACCTTC | CASSYLTGTDGYTF
14 | TRBJ2-2 | - | TRBV24-1 | - | TGTGCCACCAGTGATTTGAGCGGGACCGGGGAGCTGTTTTTT | CATSDLSGTGELFF
15 | TRBJ2-5 | - | TRBV5-4 | - | TGTGCCAGCAGCAGCCAGCGGGCTCAAAGGGAGACCCAGTACTTC | CASSSQRAQRETQYF
14 | TRBJ1-4 | - | TRBV2 | - | TGTGCCAGCAGTGCAAGGGTGAGCGGGGAAAAACTGTTTTTT | CASSARVSGEKLFF
12 | TRBJ1-2 | - | TRBV4-1 | - | TGCGCCAGCAGCCAAGGGAGGGATGGCTACACCTTC | CASSQGRDGYTF
18 | TRBJ2-2 | TRBD2 | TRBV5-4 | - | TGTGCCAGCAGCGGTGTTGGAGCGGGGGGACCCCGGGCGGGGGAGCTGTTTTTT | CASSGVGAGGPRAGELFF
14 | TRBJ2-3 | - | TRBV7-9 | - | TGTGCCAGCAGCTTAGACAGGGGGGGAGATACGCAGTATTTT | CASSLDRGGDTQYF
12 | TRBJ2-5 | - | TRBV12-3/TRBV12-4 | - | TGTGCCAGCACCAAAAATCAAGAGACCCAGTACTTC | CASTKNQETQYF
14 | TRBJ2-3 | TRBD1 | TRBV29-1 | - | TGCAGCGTTCGTCCGGGACAGGGGGCAGATACGCAGTATTTT | CSVRPGQGADTQYF
18 | TRBJ2-2 | TRBD2 | TRBV3-1/TRBV3-2 | - | TGTGCCAGCAGCCAAGCTCCTGGGGCGGGGGGTAACACCGGGGAGCTGTTTTTT | CASSQAPGAGGNTGELFF
15 | TRBJ1-3 | - | TRBV3-1/TRBV3-2 | - | TGTGCCAGCAGCCTACGGGCCGGGACTGGAAACACCATATATTTT | CASSLRAGTGNTIYF
13 | TRBJ1-5 | - | TRBV27 | - | TGTGCCAGTTCTCAGGGGATCGATCAGCCCCAGCATTTT | CASSQGIDQPQHF
13 | TRBJ2-5 | - | TRBV9 | - | TGTGCCAGCAGCGACGGTTCTTCGGAGACCCAGTACTTC | CASSDGSSETQYF
16 | TRBJ1-2 | TRBD1 | TRBV10-2 | - | TGCGCCAGCAGTGGTTTAGGACAGGGTGACCAGCATGGCTACACCTTC | CASSGLGQGDQHGYTF
14 | TRBJ2-4 | TRBD1 | TRBV13 | once | TGTGCCAGCAGCGACTACAGGGGGGAAAACATTCAGTACTTC | CASSDYRGENIQYF
16 | TRBJ2-2 | - | TRBV2 | - | TGTGCCAGCAGATTTGAACAGACAGGGAACACCGGGGAGCTGTTTTTT | CASRFEQTGNTGELFF
16 | TRBJ1-2 | TRBD1 | TRBV6-2/TRBV6-3 | - | TGTGCCAGCAGTTACTCCAAGTGGGACAGCAACTATGGCTACACCTTC | CASSYSKWDSNYGYTF
12 | TRBJ1-1 | TRBD1 | TRBV29-1 | - | TGCAGCGTTGTGACAGGGATAGCTGAAGCTTTCTTT | CSVVTGIAEAFF
11 | TRBJ1-6 | - | TRBV20-1 | - | TGCAGTGCTAGAGATCGAAACACCCTCCACTTT | CSARDRNTLHF
15 | TRBJ2-7 | TRBD1 | TRBV7-2 | few | TGTGCCAGCAGCTCCCAGGGACAGGGAAACTACGAGCAGTACTTC | CASSSQGQGNYEQYF
17 | TRBJ2-1 | TRBD2 | TRBV5-1 | - | TGCGCCAGCAGCTCCGAGGGAGCGGGGGGGACCTCGTATGAGCAGTTCTTC | CASSSEGAGGTSYEQFF
14 | TRBJ1-6 | TRBD1 | TRBV3-1/TRBV3-2 | - | TGTGCCAGCAGATACGGGACAGGGGCCGGGGACCTCCACTTT | CASRYGTGAGDLHF
13 | TRBJ2-1 | - | TRBV6-5 | - | TGTGCCAGCACTTTGACAGCCAGCAATGAGCAGTTCTTC | CASTLTASNEQFF
15 | TRBJ1-1 | TRBD1 | TRBV19 | - | TGTGCCAGTAGTACCGGACAGGGAAGTTTAACTGAAGCTTTCTTT | CASSTGQGSLTEAFF
14 | TRBJ1-2 | TRBD1 | TRBV6-5 | once | TGTGCCAGCAGAGCGACAGGGAGTTCAAATGGCTACACCTTC | CASRATGSSNGYTF
14 | TRBJ2-2 | - | TRBV24-1 | - | TGTGCCACCTCGAGTCGGGGGTCCACCGGGGAGCTGTTTTTT | CATSSRGSTGELFF
16 | TRBJ1-4 | - | TRBV18 | - | TGTGCCAGCTCACCGCCCCGACAGTCAACTAATGAAAAACTGTTTTTT | CASSPPRQSTNEKLFF
13 | TRBJ1-6 | TRBD1 | TRBV28 | - | TGTGCCAGCAGAACAGGGGGTAATTCACCCCTCCACTTT | CASRTGGNSPLHF
14 | TRBJ2-1 | TRBD2 | TRBV19 | - | TGTGCCAGTAGTCCCTTGGGAGGGTACAATGAGCAGTTCTTC | CASSPLGGYNEQFF
16 | TRBJ1-6 | - | TRBV25-1 | - | TGTGCCAGCTCCCGGAACGGGGAAACCTATAATTCACCCCTCCACTTT | CASSRNGETYNSPLHF
13 | TRBJ1-2 | - | TRBV18 | - | TGTGCCAGCTCACCGAACCTCAGTTTTGGCTACACCTTC | CASSPNLSFGYTF
16 | TRBJ1-1 | - | TRBV19 | - | TGTGCCAGTAGTCCTAAGGAAAGACAGTGGGGCGCTGAAGCTTTCTTT | CASSPKERQWGAEAFF